These 29 T cell receptor beta chains came from one sample sequenced in a study of Ad26.COV2.S vaccination and SARS-CoV-2 variants. Method: immunoSEQ multiplex PCR; TCRdb's copy keeps in-frame clones and lacks some. The sample lists about 180,000 clones, approximately 90% seen once, with over 4.5% in the top ten. Sequences were derived from peripheral blood, sampled after recovery from COVID-19. The receptors were gathered from a human donor who had recovered from COVID-19.

The rearrangement uses TRBV27 and TRBJ2-2, with D hard to call. Germline values: CDR1 MNHEY, CDR2 SMNVEV (reference sequence). The CDR3 covers 16 residues. The V end was cut by 2 bases, the J end by 3 bases, with 13 bases between. CDR3 loop: CASSLILFGDTGELFF. CDR3 coding DNA: TGTGCCAGCAGTTTAATATTGTTTGGGGACACCGGGGAGCTGTTTTTT.

J is TRBJ2-2 and V is TRBV2; D call uncertain. Germline assignment: CDR1 SNHLY and CDR2 FYNNEI. V was cut by 3 bases and J by 9 bases, with 14 bases left in between. This CDR3 spans 14 amino acids. CDR3 DNA: TGTGCCAGCAGTGATTTTGTATCGCAGAGGGAGCTGTTTTTT. This encodes CASSDFVSQRELFF.

V and J are TRBV6-1 and TRBJ1-3; D call uncertain. The V gene's germline CDR1 is MNHNS and CDR2 SASEGT. The CDR3 loop spans 15 amino acids. Trimming stripped 3 bases from V and 4 bases from J, with 13 bases between. The CDR3 nucleotides read TGTGCCAGCAGTGAGACCGGGCTTCTCGGAAACACCATATATTTT. It translates to CASSETGLLGNTIYF.

The V gene is TRBV4-1, the J gene TRBJ1-5; maybe TRBD1 (5 bases). V was pared by 4 bases and J by 0 bases, with 10 bases between. This CDR3 is built from 15 residues. Germline assignment: CDR1 MGHRA and CDR2 YSYEKL. The CDR3 loop is CASSPPGYSNQPQHF. As DNA, the CDR3 is TGCGCCAGCAGCCCCCCAGGGTATAGCAATCAGCCCCAGCATTTT.

V and J are TRBV27 and TRBJ2-7, with no clear D. Between the trimmed V and J ends, which lost 4 bases and 3 bases, there was a span of 25 bases. Germline V gives CDR1 MNHEY, CDR2 SMNVEV (reference sequence). This CDR3 comprises 18 residues. As DNA, the CDR3 is TGTGCCAGCAGTTCCACAGACATCGTAAAGGCCCACGTCTACGAGCAGTACTTC. Its protein is CASSSTDIVKAHVYEQYF.

The chain recombines TRBV5-1 with TRBJ2-3; no definite D call. The CDR3 has 13 residues. Per germline, CDR1 SGHRS and CDR2 YFSETQ. The V end was cut by 0 bases, the J end by 6 bases, with 8 bases between. The CDR3 here is CASSLGLGDTQYF. The DNA for the CDR3 is TGCGCCAGCAGCTTGGGACTGGGGGATACGCAGTATTTT.

This sequence joins TRBV28 and TRBJ1-3; no reliable D call. The CDR3 runs to 15 residues. Germline values: CDR1 MDHEN, CDR2 SYDVKM. V lost 7 bases and J 0 bases, leaving 13 bases between the germline ends. The CDR3 loop reads CASIEGPSSGNTIYF. The CDR3 DNA is TGTGCCAGCATCGAAGGACCGAGCTCTGGAAACACCATATATTTT.

The chain uses TRBV7-6 and TRBJ2-1; D uncertain. Germline CDR1 reads SGHVS; CDR2 reads FNYEAQ. The CDR3 has 11 amino acids. V dropped 1 base and J dropped 8 bases, with 3 bases sitting between them. Here the CDR3 DNA reads TGTGCCAGCAGCTTAGAGGATGAGCAGTTCTTC. This gives the protein CASSLEDEQFF.

V gene TRBV6-6 combines with J gene TRBJ2-5, with a possible D match to TRBD2 (5 bases). The V end lost 8 bases, the J end lost 4 bases, and 14 bases lay between the germline ends. Germline V gene sequence: CDR1 MNHNY, CDR2 SVGAGI (reference sequence). This CDR3 is built from 13 residues. The CDR3 nucleotides read TGTGCCAGCTGCGCGGATGGAGGAGAGACCCAGTACTTC. Amino acids: CASCADGGETQYF.

In this sample, this clone turned up many times. The CDR3 DNA reads as TGTGCCAGCAGCCTCACTCAGAATACGCAGTATTTT. It encodes CASSLTQNTQYF. The chain carries TRBV3-1 (or the pseudogene TRBV3-2) and TRBJ2-3; no definite D call. Germline CDR1 and CDR2: LGHDT and YNNKEL (reference sequence). V was pared by 4 bases and J by 7 bases, with 9 bases between. The CDR3 contains 12 residues.

The chain joins TRBV7-2 to TRBJ2-2; no clear D gene. Trimming removed 3 bases at V and 0 bases at J, with 8 bases between. CDR3 size: 15 residues. CDR1 SGHTA and CDR2 FQGNSA come from the germline V gene. Here the CDR3 reads CASSFGGSNTGELFF. In nucleotides, the CDR3 is TGTGCCAGCAGCTTTGGCGGCTCGAACACCGGGGAGCTGTTTTTT.

The CDR3 DNA reads as TGTGCCAGCAGTCCGGGGGACAGGACTAGATACACCGGGGAGCTGTTTTTT. Translation: CASSPGDRTRYTGELFF. V is TRBV28 and J is TRBJ2-2; D perhaps matches TRBD1 (8 bases). In germline, CDR1 is MDHEN, CDR2 SYDVKM. This CDR3 contains 17 residues. Trimming took 5 bases from V and 3 from J, leaving 19 bases between them.

The rearrangement links TRBV5-6 to TRBJ2-3, with TRBD2 identical over 13 bases. Per germline, CDR1 SGHDT and CDR2 YYEEEE. This CDR3 spans 16 amino acids. J gave up 3 bases and V 3 bases, and 4 bases lay outside the gene matches. In DNA, the CDR3 is TGTGCCAGCAGCTGGGTACTAGCGGGAGGGACAGATACGCAGTATTTT. It codes for CASSWVLAGGTDTQYF.

The V and J genes are TRBV18 and TRBJ2-1; 9 nucleotides line up with TRBD1. The CDR3 runs to 16 residues. V was clipped by 1 base and J by 4 bases; unmatched bases: 5. Germline V gene data show CDR1 as KGHSH and CDR2 as LQKENI. The CDR3 DNA reads TGTGCCAGCTCACCACTCCCGGGACAGGGTTACAATGAGCAGTTCTTC. Encoded protein: CASSPLPGQGYNEQFF.

The chain recombines TRBV6-1 with TRBJ2-2; 8 positions agree with TRBD2. Germline V CDR1 and CDR2: MNHNS, SASEGT. The CDR3 contains 17 residues. J gave up 7 bases and V 3 bases, and 13 bases lay outside the gene matches. As DNA, the CDR3 is TGTGCCAGCAGTGATTCGCCGGGACTAGGGAGCCTCGGGGAGCTGTTTTTT. Translation gives CASSDSPGLGSLGELFF.

The gene calls are TRBV12-5 and TRBJ1-1, with D maybe TRBD1 (5 bases). CDR3 size: 13 residues. V was trimmed by 1 base and J by 5 bases, leaving 8 bases between them. Germline-derived CDR1 and CDR2 are LGHNT and FRNRAP. The CDR3 region is CASGLAGGTEAFF. The DNA for the CDR3 is TGTGCTAGTGGTTTGGCTGGGGGGACTGAAGCTTTCTTT.

The J gene is TRBJ2-5, the V gene TRBV5-1; 7 nucleotides agree with TRBD1. V lost 3 bases, J lost 5 bases, and 7 bases stayed unmatched. The CDR3 is 14 residues long. Per germline, CDR1 SGHRS and CDR2 YFSETQ. The CDR3: CASSSRQGTETQYF. For the CDR3, the DNA is TGCGCCAGCAGCTCACGACAGGGAACCGAGACCCAGTACTTC.

This chain joins TRBV15 and TRBJ2-5, with 12 bases matching TRBD2. V trimming: 0 bases; J trimming: 2 bases; junction bases outside the gene matches: 7. CDR3 length: 18 residues. Germline assignment: CDR1 LNHNV and CDR2 YYDKDF (reference sequence). As DNA, the CDR3 is TGTGCCACCAGCAGAGAACCACGACTAGCGGGAGAACAAGAGACCCAGTACTTC. Amino acids: CATSREPRLAGEQETQYF.

This clone was seen only a few times. V usage is TRBV6-5 and J usage is TRBJ1-6; D is uncertain. The germline V and J ends were trimmed by 2 bases and 0 bases, with 8 bases remaining between them. Germline CDR1 is MNHEY and CDR2 is SVGAGI. The CDR3 consists of 16 residues. The CDR3 sequence: CASSYEGSSYNSPLHF. The CDR3 DNA reads as TGTGCCAGCAGTTACGAGGGCAGCTCCTATAATTCACCCCTCCACTTT.

This clone was found a few times. CDR3 region: CASSIYPGQVSNTEAFF. The CDR3 DNA sequence: TGTGCCAGTAGTATTTATCCGGGACAGGTTTCGAACACTGAAGCTTTCTTT. The rearrangement links TRBV19 to TRBJ1-1; 8 bases match TRBD1. The CDR3 loop spans 17 amino acids. The junction had 10 bases not matched to a gene; V was cut back by 3 bases and J by 1 base. Germline V lookup: CDR1 LNHDA, CDR2 SQIVND (reference sequence).

This clone was counted a single time. This chain joins TRBV6-5 and TRBJ1-5; 9 nucleotides align to TRBD1. Trimming took 6 bases from V and 2 from J; bases not matched to a gene: 5. The CDR3 covers 15 residues. Germline V lookup: CDR1 MNHEY, CDR2 SVGAGI. The CDR3 DNA is TGTGCCAGCAGGCAACAGGGGGCAGGCAATCAGCCCCAGCATTTT. Translating gives CASRQQGAGNQPQHF.

The chain recombines TRBV9 with TRBJ1-3; D uncertain. Germline CDR1 is SGDLS and CDR2 is YYNGEE. This CDR3 comprises 14 residues. Trimming removed 6 bases from V and 0 bases from J, with 10 bases in between. In nucleotides, the CDR3 is TGTGCCAGCAAAACAGACCTCTCTGGAAACACCATATATTTT. Amino acid sequence: CASKTDLSGNTIYF.

V and J are TRBV3-1 (or the pseudogene TRBV3-2) and TRBJ2-5; D is possibly TRBD2 (5 bases). The CDR3 covers 17 residues. CDR1 is LGHDT and CDR2 is YNNKEL in the germline V gene (reference sequence). Deletions cut 0 bases from V and 2 bases from J, with 16 bases between. The CDR3 sequence is CASSQDQIAPYQETQYF. CDR3 nucleotides: TGTGCCAGCAGCCAAGATCAAATAGCGCCGTATCAAGAGACCCAGTACTTC.

The rearrangement uses TRBV2 and TRBJ1-5; D gene unclear. This CDR3 comprises 13 residues. Germline CDR1 reads SNHLY; CDR2 reads FYNNEI. The germline V and J ends were trimmed by 3 bases and 3 bases, with 6 bases remaining between them. The CDR3 loop is CASSDGVNQPQHF. The CDR3, as DNA: TGTGCCAGCAGTGATGGGGTCAATCAGCCCCAGCATTTT.

The chain carries TRBV7-3 and TRBJ2-7, with 7 positions matching TRBD2. The CDR3 extends over 14 amino acids. Germline CDR1 and CDR2: SGHTA and FQGTGA. J was trimmed by 4 bases and V by 5 bases; bases with no gene match: 8. The CDR3 DNA reads as TGTGCCAGCAGCCCCGGACTAGATACGTACGAGCAGTACTTC. The encoded protein is CASSPGLDTYEQYF.

V gene TRBV27 combines with J gene TRBJ1-4; D is ambiguous. V was pared by 3 bases and J by 3 bases, with 8 bases between. The CDR3 spans 14 residues. Looked up from germline, CDR1 is MNHEY and CDR2 is SMNVEV (reference sequence). CDR3 bases: TGTGCCAGCAGTTTTTCTATCGCTAATGAAAAACTGTTTTTT. This codes for CASSFSIANEKLFF. Full variable domain (outside the CDR3, taken from reference TRBV27 and TRBJ1-4): EAQVTQNPRYLITVTGKKLTVTCSQNMNHEYMSWYRQDPGLGLRQIYYSMNVEVTDKGDVPEGYKVSRKEKRNFPLILESPSPNQTSLYFCASSFSIANEKLFFGSGTQLSVL.

This sequence joins TRBV6-2 or TRBV6-3 and TRBJ2-5, with 8 bases lining up with TRBD2. This CDR3 comprises 16 residues. Germline loops: CDR1 MNHEY, CDR2 SVGEGT. Trimming cost V 6 bases and J 2 bases; bases outside gene matches: 11. DNA for the CDR3: TGTGCCAGCAGCCCTTTCGGGTTAGCGGGACAAGAGACCCAGTACTTC. Translated, it gives CASSPFGLAGQETQYF.

This clone was found a few times. The V call is TRBV10-1, the J call TRBJ1-6, with D unclear. CDR3 length: 13 residues. Germline values: CDR1 WNHNN, CDR2 SYGVQD (reference sequence). V lost 2 bases, J lost 9 bases, and 8 bases lay in between. The CDR3 protein is CASSERRISPLHF. In DNA, the CDR3 is TGCGCCAGCAGTGAGCGGAGGATTTCACCCCTCCACTTT.

This chain joins TRBV5-1 and TRBJ1-1; D gene ambiguous. This CDR3 is built from 13 residues. Germline V lookup: CDR1 SGHRS, CDR2 YFSETQ. Trimming took off 5 bases at V and 4 bases at J, with 12 bases between the two ends. For the CDR3, the DNA is TGCGCCAGCAGGGTTGGTGGCGGCACTGAAGCTTTCTTT. This translates into CASRVGGGTEAFF.